This T cell receptor beta chain was observed in a study of cytomegalovirus exposure and HLA in healthy donors. A word on this clone: What it binds is not known.

Study outcomes and limitations: Sequencing had likely introduced a cluster of highly shared sequence variants as an artifact.

A multiplex PCR was run with 60 Vbeta primers and 13 Jbeta primers. The method was immunoSEQ multiplex PCR; TCRdb's version includes in-frame clones alone and lacks a portion of them. The table records more than 150,000 clones, roughly 87% of them present only once. This CDR3 is built from 15 residues. The V segment lost 6 bases and the J segment 5 bases; nucleotides outside the gene matches: 9. Germline assignment: CDR1 MNHEY and CDR2 SMNVEV (reference sequence). The study sampled nominally healthy donors, though unrecorded immune exposures were likely. Sequencing was carried out using PBMCs. This sequence was found in a girl less than two years old in good health and CMV-seronegative. The V and J genes are TRBV27 and TRBJ2-7; 11 nucleotides align to TRBD2. The CDR3, as DNA: TGTGCCAGCAGCCGACTAGCGGGATATCCGGACGAGCAGTACTTC. Amino acids: CASSRLAGYPDEQYF.